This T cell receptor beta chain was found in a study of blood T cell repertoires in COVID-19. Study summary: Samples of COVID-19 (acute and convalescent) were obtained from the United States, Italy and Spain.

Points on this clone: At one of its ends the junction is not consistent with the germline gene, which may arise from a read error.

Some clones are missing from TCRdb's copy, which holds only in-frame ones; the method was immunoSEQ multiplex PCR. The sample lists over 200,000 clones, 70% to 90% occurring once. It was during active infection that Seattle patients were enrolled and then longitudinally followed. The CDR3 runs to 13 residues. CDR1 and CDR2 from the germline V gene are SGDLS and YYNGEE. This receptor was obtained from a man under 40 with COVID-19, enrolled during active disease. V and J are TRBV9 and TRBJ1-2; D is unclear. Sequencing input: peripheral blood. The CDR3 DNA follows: TGTGCCAGCAGCGTAGAACATATAGCGGAGCGGCACTTC. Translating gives CASSVEHIAERHF.